The rows below give T cell receptor beta chains drawn from one sample of a study of PD-1 blockade in classical Hodgkin lymphoma. Generated by immunoSEQ multiplex PCR, the TCRdb table keeps only in-frame clones and is missing some. The sample yields about 94,000 clones, nearly 90% seen once. Material: peripheral blood mononuclear cells (PBMCs), obtained before the second cycle of nivolumab. The receptors shown here come from a human donor with classical Hodgkin lymphoma. The CDR3 runs from the conserved cysteine through the conserved F or W. A D gene is named only where the DNA matches it firmly. Part of the rows lack a size; the others show once, few, many or a class for expanded clones.

.,TRBJ2-7,12,.,TRBV14,CASSQGYGEQYF,TGTGCCAGCAGCCAAGGGTACGGGGAGCAGTACTTC
TRBD1,TRBJ2-6,15,.,TRBV19,CASRLTGAGANVLTF,TGTGCCAGTAGACTAACAGGGGCTGGGGCCAACGTCCTGACTTTC
TRBD1,TRBJ1-5,18,once,TRBV28,CASSQGGRGPYSNQPQHF,TGTGCCAGCAGCCAAGGGGGCAGGGGACCGTATAGCAATCAGCCCCAGCATTTT
.,TRBJ2-6,15,.,TRBV2,CASSVGAAGANVLTF,TGTGCCAGCAGTGTTGGGGCAGCCGGGGCCAACGTCCTGACTTTC
.,TRBJ1-1,15,.,TRBV11-2,CASSLQGPLNTEAFF,TGTGCCAGCAGCTTACAGGGGCCTTTGAACACTGAAGCTTTCTTT
TRBD2,TRBJ2-1,17,.,TRBV9,CASSPGTSGGLVNEQFF,TGTGCCAGCAGCCCGGGGACTAGCGGAGGACTTGTCAATGAGCAGTTCTTC
.,TRBJ2-3,14,.,TRBV7-3,CASSPGQITDTQYF,TGTGCCAGCAGCCCCGGACAGATCACAGATACGCAGTATTTT
.,TRBJ1-5,14,.,TRBV28,CASTGGGRGQPQHF,TGTGCCAGCACAGGAGGAGGGCGGGGGCAGCCCCAGCATTTT
.,TRBJ1-5,15,few,TRBV19,CASSGATYSNQPQHF,TGTGCCAGTAGCGGGGCCACATATAGCAATCAGCCCCAGCATTTT
.,TRBJ2-7,13,.,TRBV19,CASSIEERYEQYF,TGTGCCAGTAGTATCGAGGAGAGATACGAGCAGTACTTC
TRBD1,TRBJ1-1,13,.,TRBV29-1,CSVLKAWDRQAFF,TGCAGCGTTCTTAAAGCTTGGGACAGACAAGCTTTCTTT
.,TRBJ1-1,15,.,TRBV7-2,CASSLGAGLNTEAFF,TGTGCCAGCAGCTTAGGTGCAGGGTTGAACACTGAAGCTTTCTTT
.,TRBJ1-1,12,.,TRBV28,CASRDRRNEAFF,TGTGCCAGCCGCGACAGGAGGAATGAAGCTTTCTTT
TRBD2,TRBJ2-7,15,.,TRBV6-1,CASSENSGEPIEQYF,TGTGCCAGCAGTGAAAACAGCGGGGAGCCGATCGAGCAGTACTTC
.,TRBJ1-6,14,.,TRBV13,CASTLGRADSPLHF,TGTGCCAGCACGTTAGGTAGGGCTGATTCACCCCTCCACTTT
.,TRBJ2-5,13,.,TRBV4-1,CASSHEPRETQYF,TGCGCCAGCAGCCATGAACCCAGAGAGACCCAGTACTTC
.,TRBJ1-5,12,.,TRBV5-8,CASSLWDQPQHF,TGTGCCAGCAGCTTGTGGGATCAGCCCCAGCATTTT
TRBD2,TRBJ2-3,16,.,TRBV19,CASSNGASGNRDTQYF,TGTGCCAGTAGCAATGGGGCTAGCGGGAACAGAGATACGCAGTATTTT
.,TRBJ2-7,12,.,TRBV2,CASSVAAYEQYF,TGTGCCAGCAGTGTAGCCGCTTACGAGCAGTACTTC
.,TRBJ2-1,15,.,TRBV4-1,CASSQGSGDPEEQFF,TGCGCCAGCAGCCAAGGGTCCGGGGATCCCGAAGAGCAGTTCTTC
.,TRBJ2-2,16,.,TRBV30,CAGDYYHILNTGELFF,TGTGCCGGGGATTACTATCATATCCTGAACACCGGGGAGCTGTTTTTT
TRBD1,TRBJ2-5,15,once,TRBV6-7,CASTQQGASQETQYF,TGTGCCAGCACACAACAGGGGGCCTCCCAAGAGACCCAGTACTTC
.,TRBJ2-7,15,.,TRBV11-2,CASSFRGSGTYEQYF,TGTGCCAGCAGCTTCCGCGGCAGTGGGACCTACGAGCAGTACTTC
.,TRBJ2-1,10,.,TRBV29-1,CSVGSNEQFF,TGCAGCGTTGGGAGCAATGAGCAGTTCTTC
TRBD1,TRBJ1-5,14,.,TRBV6-1,CASSGDSPGQPQHF,TGTGCCAGCAGTGGGGACAGCCCAGGTCAGCCCCAGCATTTT
TRBD1,TRBJ2-6,18,.,TRBV5-1,CASSHQWTGSSGANVLTF,TGCGCCAGCAGCCATCAATGGACAGGATCCTCTGGGGCCAACGTCCTGACTTTC
TRBD2,TRBJ2-1,16,.,TRBV5-4,CASSSLAGGAYNEQFF,TGTGCCAGCAGCTCGCTGGCGGGGGGCGCCTACAATGAGCAGTTCTTC
.,TRBJ1-3,15,.,TRBV18,CASSPGQRSGNTIYF,TGTGCCAGCTCACCAGGACAGCGCTCTGGAAACACCATATATTTT
.,TRBJ1-6,17,.,TRBV14,CASSQDRGEVFNSPLHF,TGTGCCAGCAGCCAAGATAGGGGAGAAGTCTTTAATTCACCCCTCCACTTT
.,TRBJ1-5,15,.,TRBV4-1,CASSQGGTNNQPQHF,TGCGCCAGCAGCCAAGGGGGTACCAACAATCAGCCCCAGCATTTT
.,TRBJ2-2,13,.,TRBV19,CASSIVGAGELFF,TGTGCCAGTAGTATTGTCGGGGCCGGGGAGCTGTTTTTT
.,TRBJ1-3,17,.,TRBV11-2,CASSLISRSHSGNTIYF,TGTGCCAGCAGCTTAATAAGTAGGTCCCACTCTGGAAACACCATATATTTT
TRBD2,TRBJ2-7,17,few,TRBV4-2,CASSQGPSSGGTYEQYF,TGTGCCAGCAGCCAAGGCCCGAGTAGCGGGGGGACCTACGAGCAGTACTTC
.,TRBJ2-1,16,once,TRBV7-9,CASSAAGKSSYNEQFF,TGTGCCAGCAGCGCGGCTGGGAAAAGCTCCTACAATGAGCAGTTCTTC
.,TRBJ1-1,13,.,TRBV9,CASSVDLHTEAFF,TGTGCCAGCAGCGTAGACCTCCACACTGAAGCTTTCTTT
.,TRBJ1-4,18,.,TRBV27,CASMSRTDKFGDNEKLFF,TGTGCCAGCATGAGTCGGACAGATAAATTTGGAGATAATGAAAAACTGTTTTTT
TRBD1,TRBJ1-2,14,.,TRBV5-1,CASSETGDFYGYTF,TGCGCCAGCAGCGAGACAGGGGATTTCTATGGCTACACCTTC
.,TRBJ2-7,13,.,TRBV28,CASSPGRGYEQYF,TGTGCCAGCAGTCCAGGACGGGGTTACGAGCAGTACTTC
TRBD2,TRBJ2-7,15,.,TRBV5-1,CASSFGGRGSYEQYF,TGCGCCAGCAGCTTTGGCGGGAGGGGATCCTACGAGCAGTACTTC
TRBD2,TRBJ2-5,15,.,TRBV6-5,CASSYSSGEQETQYF,TGTGCCAGCAGTTACTCGAGCGGGGAACAAGAGACCCAGTACTTC
TRBD1,TRBJ1-6,15,.,TRBV2,CASSPATGFNSPLHF,TGTGCCAGCAGCCCGGCGACAGGGTTTAATTCACCCCTCCACTTT
.,TRBJ1-3,15,.,TRBV10-3,CAISEGPGSGNTIYF,TGTGCCATCAGTGAGGGGCCGGGCTCTGGAAACACCATATATTTT
TRBD1,TRBJ1-1,16,.,TRBV28,CASSYTGAGGATEAFF,TGTGCCAGCAGCTACACCGGGGCAGGGGGCGCAACTGAAGCTTTCTTT